This is a list of T cell receptor beta chains from one sample in a study of blood T cell repertoires in COVID-19. TCRdb keeps only in-frame clones here, not all; method: immunoSEQ multiplex PCR. The sample consists of about 230,000 clones, more than 65% of them appearing once. The sequenced material came from peripheral blood. The receptors were sampled from a woman aged 35 to 49 who had recovered from COVID-19. CDR3s include the opening cysteine and the closing phenylalanine or tryptophan. The order of the fields is clone size, D gene, J gene, V gene, CDR3 DNA, CDR3 protein. A D gene is named only where the DNA matches it firmly. Clone size appears in some rows only: once, few, many, or a class for an expanded clone.

size: few; D: TRBD1; J: TRBJ2-1; V: TRBV10-3; DNA: TGTGCCATCAGTGACACTAACCCGGGACAGGGGTCCTACAATGAGCAGTTCTTC; CDR3: CAISDTNPGQGSYNEQFF
size: NA; D: NA; J: TRBJ1-5; V: TRBV19; DNA: TGTGCCAGTAGCATGGGGGGAGTTAATAGCAATCAGCCCCAGCATTTT; CDR3: CASSMGGVNSNQPQHF
size: NA; D: TRBD2; J: TRBJ2-1; V: TRBV5-6; DNA: TGTGCCAGCAGTCATTCTCCCGGGACTACATACAATGAGCAGTTCTTC; CDR3: CASSHSPGTTYNEQFF
size: NA; D: TRBD1; J: TRBJ1-2; V: TRBV10-3; DNA: TGTGCCATCAGTGAGTCCCCGGACAGGGGATTTGGCTACACCTTC; CDR3: CAISESPDRGFGYTF
size: NA; D: NA; J: TRBJ2-1; V: TRBV28; DNA: TGTGCCAGCAGTATTTCCCGTCTGGGCCACAATGAGCAGTTCTTC; CDR3: CASSISRLGHNEQFF
size: once; D: TRBD1; J: TRBJ1-2; V: TRBV5-5; DNA: TGTGCCAGCAGCCCCGAGCGGCAGGGGGCGAAGGGCTACACCTTC; CDR3: CASSPERQGAKGYTF
size: NA; D: TRBD1; J: TRBJ2-7; V: TRBV27; DNA: TGTGCCAGCAGTTTAACAGGGGGCGCTAGGTACGAGCAGTACTTC; CDR3: CASSLTGGARYEQYF
size: NA; D: TRBD1; J: TRBJ1-4; V: TRBV7-9; DNA: TGTGCCAGCAGCTTAGGACAGGGTGGTTACGAAAAACTGTTTTTT; CDR3: CASSLGQGGYEKLFF
size: NA; D: NA; J: TRBJ2-5; V: TRBV6-5; DNA: TGTGCCAGCAGTTTCCCCCGGGGGACCCAGTACTTC; CDR3: CASSFPRGTQYF
size: NA; D: NA; J: TRBJ1-4; V: TRBV27; DNA: TGTGCCAGCAGTCCCGGACAGTTTAATGAAAAACTGTTTTTT; CDR3: CASSPGQFNEKLFF
size: NA; D: NA; J: TRBJ2-1; V: TRBV2; DNA: TGTGCCAGCACCGGAACAGGAGGGGGGAGGGATGAGCAGTTCTTC; CDR3: CASTGTGGGRDEQFF
size: NA; D: TRBD2; J: TRBJ2-7; V: TRBV19; DNA: TGTGCCAGTAGTATGAGACCGGGGGCCGGGAGGGACGAGCAGTACTTC; CDR3: CASSMRPGAGRDEQYF
size: NA; D: TRBD1; J: TRBJ1-2; V: TRBV6-6; DNA: TGTGCCAGCAGTGTGAAACCGGGACAGGGGCCATATGGCTACACCTTC; CDR3: CASSVKPGQGPYGYTF
size: NA; D: TRBD1; J: TRBJ1-5; V: TRBV30; DNA: TGTGCCTGGAGTCCCGCAGGGGGATCGTATCAGCCCCAGCATTTT; CDR3: CAWSPAGGSYQPQHF
size: NA; D: TRBD1; J: TRBJ1-4; V: TRBV2; DNA: TGTGCCAGCAGTGCGGGGACAGCTAATAATGAAAAACTGTTTTTT; CDR3: CASSAGTANNEKLFF
size: NA; D: NA; J: TRBJ2-5; V: TRBV3-1/TRBV3-2; DNA: TGTGCCAGCAGCCCAACGAGCGGAGCAGAGACCCAGTACTTC; CDR3: CASSPTSGAETQYF
size: NA; D: TRBD1; J: TRBJ1-6; V: TRBV30; DNA: TGTGCCTGGAACCGCGACAGGGGGTCACCCCTCCACTTT; CDR3: CAWNRDRGSPLHF
size: NA; D: TRBD1; J: TRBJ1-5; V: TRBV19; DNA: TGTGCCAGTAGTATGTCCGCAGGGGGCGGCAGCAATCAGCCCCAGCATTTT; CDR3: CASSMSAGGGSNQPQHF
size: NA; D: NA; J: TRBJ1-1; V: TRBV5-6; DNA: TGTGCCAGCTCCTTTCGGACTGAAGCTTTCTTT; CDR3: CASSFRTEAFF
size: NA; D: TRBD2; J: TRBJ2-1; V: TRBV5-1; DNA: TGCGCCAGCACCGGCGGGGGGGCTTACAATGAGCAGTTCTTC; CDR3: CASTGGGAYNEQFF
size: NA; D: NA; J: TRBJ2-5; V: TRBV6-6; DNA: TGTGCCAGCAGACGAGCGGCGGGGACAGACCAAGAGACCCAGTACTTC; CDR3: CASRRAAGTDQETQYF
size: NA; D: NA; J: TRBJ2-1; V: TRBV13; DNA: TGTGCCAGCAGCTTTACAGGGGAGGATGAGCAGTTCTTC; CDR3: CASSFTGEDEQFF
size: few; D: NA; J: TRBJ1-1; V: TRBV19; DNA: TGTGCCAGTAGTATATCAGGCTCGGTGTGGGACACTGAAGCTTTCTTT; CDR3: CASSISGSVWDTEAFF
size: NA; D: NA; J: TRBJ2-2; V: TRBV6-5; DNA: TGTGCCAGCAGTTACCCTAACACCGGGGAGCTGTTTTTT; CDR3: CASSYPNTGELFF
size: NA; D: NA; J: TRBJ2-5; V: TRBV28; DNA: TGTGCCAGCCGGCTAATCAGGGGCAGGGAGACCCAGTACTTC; CDR3: CASRLIRGRETQYF
size: NA; D: NA; J: TRBJ2-6; V: TRBV19; DNA: TGTGCCACCACGGAGGGAGGGGCCAACGTCCTGACTTTC; CDR3: CATTEGGANVLTF
size: once; D: NA; J: TRBJ2-7; V: TRBV10-3; DNA: TGTGCCATCAGTGGCACAGGCGAGCAGTACTTC; CDR3: CAISGTGEQYF
size: NA; D: NA; J: TRBJ1-1; V: TRBV5-1; DNA: TGCGCCAGCAGCTTTGGCGGGGACACTGAAGCTTTCTTT; CDR3: CASSFGGDTEAFF